The 10 T cell receptor beta chains below come from one sample, sequenced in a study of cytomegalovirus exposure and HLA in healthy donors. PCR was performed using 60 Vbeta and 13 Jbeta primers. Libraries were prepared by immunoSEQ multiplex PCR; TCRdb keeps only in-frame clonotypes and omits some of them. Seen here are tens of thousands of clones, 77% observed once, and the top ten hold 2.5% to 3.5%. Specimen: PBMCs. The receptors were sampled from a man aged 50-60 years in good health and CMV-seropositive.

This clone was detected once. The chain links TRBV6-4 to TRBJ2-1; 7 nucleotides align to TRBD2. CDR1 and CDR2 from the germline V gene are MRHNA and SNTAGT. Unmatched junction bases numbered 11, after V lost 2 bases and J lost 7 bases. CDR3 size: 16 residues. For the CDR3, the DNA is TGTGCCAGCAGTGACGGAACGGCGGGAGTTAGTAATGAGCAGTTCTTC. Amino acid sequence: CASSDGTAGVSNEQFF.

The chain recombines TRBV6-6 with TRBJ2-5; D possibly corresponds to TRBD2 (5 bases). CDR1 MNHNY and CDR2 SVGAGI come from the germline V gene (reference sequence). The CDR3 contains 15 residues. V lost 6 bases to trimming and J lost 5 bases, with 19 bases between them. The chain's CDR3 is CASSEKDGIRETQYF. DNA for the CDR3: TGTGCCAGCAGCGAGAAAGACGGGATTAGGGAGACCCAGTACTTC.

The CDR3 loop is CASSLTGQITGGYTF. CDR3 sequence (DNA): TGTGCCAGCAGCTTGACGGGACAGATTACGGGAGGCTACACCTTC. The V call is TRBV5-6, the J call TRBJ1-2; 7 positions agree with TRBD1. Germline V gives CDR1 SGHDT, CDR2 YYEEEE. The CDR3 length is 15 residues. After removal of 1 base from V and 8 bases from J, the junction contained 11 bases not matched to a gene.

This chain uses TRBV29-1 with TRBJ2-2, with 7 bases matching TRBD2. This CDR3 comprises 14 residues. Per germline, CDR1 SQVTM and CDR2 ANQGSEA. V lost 4 bases to trimming and J lost 4 bases; unmatched junction nucleotides: 6. DNA of the CDR3: TGCAGCGTTGGTGGGGGGAGGGCCACCGGGGAGCTGTTTTTT. It is translated as CSVGGGRATGELFF.

V usage is TRBV4-1 and J usage is TRBJ1-5; D not resolved. This CDR3 is built from 19 residues. V lost 1 base and J 0 bases, leaving 19 bases between the germline ends. Germline lookup yields CDR1 MGHRA and CDR2 YSYEKL. For the CDR3, the DNA is TGCGCCAGCAGCCAAGGATTGGCCTCGATAGCTTATAGCAATCAGCCCCAGCATTTT. As protein: CASSQGLASIAYSNQPQHF.

The chain is built from TRBV9 and TRBJ1-2; D may be TRBD1 (5 bases). V was clipped by 0 bases and J by 7 bases, with 16 bases between them. Germline-derived CDR1 and CDR2 are SGDLS and YYNGEE. This CDR3 comprises 15 residues. The CDR3 bases are TGTGCCAGCAGCGTAGATAGAACAGGAGTTATTGGCTACACCTTC. This gives the protein CASSVDRTGVIGYTF.

This clone occurred a few times. V usage is TRBV30 and J usage is TRBJ2-7; 11 nucleotides match TRBD2. Germline V CDR1 and CDR2: GTSNPN, SVGIG (reference sequence). The CDR3 has 14 amino acids. V shed 3 bases and J 5 bases; nucleotides not matched to a gene: 6. The CDR3 bases are TGTGCCTGGAGCCGACTAGCGGGACCCAACGAGCAGTACTTC. Amino acid sequence: CAWSRLAGPNEQYF.

The genes are TRBV11-2 and TRBJ2-4, with TRBD2 matching 15 bases. From germline, CDR1 is SGHAT and CDR2 FQNNGV. The CDR3 contains 19 residues. The ends lost 5 bases at V and 3 bases at J; junction bases unmatched: 11. CDR3 DNA: TGTGCCAGCAGCACCTGGACTAGCGGGAGGGTAGGAGGCAAAAACATTCAGTACTTC. This gives the protein CASSTWTSGRVGGKNIQYF.

This clone has just a few counts. V gene TRBV14 combines with J gene TRBJ2-2; tentatively, D is TRBD2 (5 bases). Looked up from germline, CDR1 is SGHDN and CDR2 is FVKESK. V lost 3 bases to trimming and J lost 3 bases, with 14 bases between them. This CDR3 spans 16 amino acids. The DNA for the CDR3 is TGTGCCAGCAGCCACGATCCGCGGGTGTACACCGGGGAGCTGTTTTTT. Its translation: CASSHDPRVYTGELFF.

This rearrangement joins TRBV4-1 to TRBJ2-6; D uncertain. The CDR3 length is 16 residues. V was shortened by 0 bases and J by 1 base, with 7 bases between the two germline ends. Looked up from germline, CDR1 is MGHRA and CDR2 is YSYEKL. The CDR3 DNA follows: TGCGCCAGCAGCCAAGATTTCGCGTCTGGGGCCAACGTCCTGACTTTC. Amino acid sequence: CASSQDFASGANVLTF.